This T cell receptor beta chain was retrieved from a study of blood T cell repertoires in COVID-19 (dated by TCRdb to 2020 to 2021). Background for the entire study: The collaborator samples originated in the United States, Italy and Spain and spanned the acute and convalescent phases of COVID-19. The material from the prospective study consisted of cDNA or gDNA derived from T cells, B-cell-depleted T cells, or PBMCs. Subjects who had been exposed to COVID-19, were actively infected with it, or had recovered from it provided the deeply sampled blood TCRbeta repertoires that made up the dataset. The repertoires were released in a freely available public database intended as a resource for research on the immune response to SARS-CoV-2. Samples came from the ongoing ImmuneRACE study (first 160 participants) plus 1,254 subjects from 6 global collaborators. The sample metadata nearly always contained a de-identified subject ID, COVID-19 status, age in years and sex. Where available, HLA class I and class II types were taken from metadata supplied by the sample provider and were not determined by assay-based typing.

This clone was detected only once. The specificity of this receptor is unknown. No much larger clonotype is one base removed from it; base qualities were not supplied. TCRbeta CDR3 regions were amplified from genomic DNA using the immunoSEQ Assay, a bias-controlled multiplex PCR. For the original study's pipeline: Within the assay, amplification of reference gene primers was used to estimate how many nucleated cells each sample contained. To quantify the absolute abundance of each unique TCRbeta CDR3 rearrangement, sequence reads were collapsed and filtered. For each sample, productive Simpson clonality was calculated as the square root of Simpson's diversity index over productive rearrangements. TCRdb took this table from immuneACCESS and kept in-frame rearrangements with V and J called. Such tables lack part of the clones; where checked against another copy, unresolved V genes explain under half of the gap, and the rest is unexplained. V and J calls plus clone size are reproduced from that table; the DNA served to infer D and trimming. The sample table contains 300,000 to 400,000 clones; only one count was recorded for roughly 85% of them. The ten top clones hold around 4.5% of the sample.

Inclusive of the bounding cysteine and phenylalanine, the CDR3 is 15 residues long. Solely the CDR3 DNA is kept, with 45 bases framed from the first base. A distance of 14 bases separates the germline ends of V and J, which lose 0 bases and 6 bases respectively. What the research found in general, with its limitations: The quantity of clinical and demographic metadata differed by source and by participant and was supplied without curation.

In the prospective study, participants were about 18 to 100 years old, resided in approximately 22 geographic areas of the United States, and were enrolled through a virtual design. To assign participants to cohorts, the prospective study relied on clinical history that participants themselves reported in a screening survey and a study questionnaire. In the prospective study, whole blood, serum and a nasopharyngeal or oropharyngeal swab were collected from each participant by mobile phlebotomists. Prospective study participants could optionally give additional blood draws and questionnaires over an approximately two-month period. Before DNA extraction, blood samples from the prospective study were shipped at room temperature or frozen.

Recombination joined TRBV23-1 with TRBJ1-1; no confident D gene assignment can be made. TRBV23-1 is designated an ORF whose function remains uncertain. This clonotype was sampled from a woman in her thirties or forties with acute COVID-19. The sequencing sample was made of PBMCs or T cells enriched from blood (not recorded which). The DNA sequence is TGCGCCAGCAGTCAATCGCGTCGGCCAGACTCTGAAGCTTTCTTT. Translated, this is CASSQSRRPDSEAFF.